Below are 14 T cell receptor beta chains sequenced from a single sample in a study of blood T cells in healthy people across ages. Combining a sample-barcoded 5' primer with a J-beta primer mix, a second PCR ran for roughly 7 to 11 cycles. TCRdb re-derived calls from the 5' RACE reads in MiXCR, one entry per CDR3 protein. The sample yields hundreds of thousands of distinct CDR3 sequences, 49% seen once. The sample consisted of blood. Receptor source: a woman aged 55-69 years in good health.

The CDR3 region has the DNA TGTGCCAGCAGAAAACTAACAATCAATTCACCCCTCCACTTT. Its protein is CASRKLTINSPLHF. The rearrangement links TRBV6-5 to TRBJ1-6; D call uncertain. The V and J ends lost 6 bases and 7 bases respectively, with 13 bases between them. The CDR3 has 14 residues. Germline loops: CDR1 MNHEY, CDR2 SVGAGI.

This clonotype was counted only a few times. The chain carries TRBV20-1 and TRBJ2-5, with D perhaps assigned TRBD1 or TRBD2 (5 bases each). The germline CDR1 and CDR2 sequences are DFQATT and SNEGSKA (reference sequence). V lost 6 bases and J lost 5, with 13 bases in between. The CDR3 has 12 residues. The CDR3 reads CSAREPGETQYF. The CDR3 DNA is TGCAGTGCGAGGGAGCCAGGGGAGACCCAGTACTTC.

The table lists this clonotype with a few counts. The chain links TRBV20-1 to TRBJ2-7, with TRBD2 matching 13 bases. This CDR3 has 19 residues. Germline trimming cut 4 bases from V and 2 bases from J; bases unmatched to any gene: 17. The germline CDR1 and CDR2 sequences are DFQATT and SNEGSKA (reference sequence). This CDR3 reads CSAIGPGLAGVTRTYEQYF. In DNA, the CDR3 is TGCAGTGCTATTGGCCCCGGACTAGCGGGAGTGACTAGGACCTACGAGCAGTACTTC.

The gene calls are TRBV9 and TRBJ2-7, with D possibly matching TRBD2 (5 bases). This CDR3 spans 15 amino acids. Per the germline V gene, CDR1 is SGDLS and CDR2 is YYNGEE. Trimming removed 1 base at V and 1 base at J, with 12 bases between. The CDR3 nucleotides are TGTGCCAGCAGCGTATTGGCGGGTTTTTCCTACGAGCAGTACTTC. Encoded protein: CASSVLAGFSYEQYF.

This chain links TRBV5-1 with TRBJ2-4; tentatively, D is TRBD1 (6 bases). The CDR3 covers 20 residues. The V end lost 4 bases, the J end lost 0 bases, and 26 bases lay between the germline ends. Germline-derived CDR1 and CDR2 are SGHRS and YFSETQ. The CDR3 here is CASSKNRDATGLLAKNIQYF. In DNA, the CDR3 is TGCGCCAGCAGCAAGAACCGTGACGCCACAGGGTTACTAGCCAAAAACATTCAGTACTTC. Using reference TRBV5-1 and TRBJ2-4 for the parts outside the CDR3, the full variable domain is KAGVTQTPRYLIKTRGQQVTLSCSPISGHRSVSWYQQTPGQGLQFLFEYFSETQRNKGNFPGRFSGRQFSNSRSEMNVSTLELGDSALYLCASSKNRDATGLLAKNIQYFGAGTRLSVL.

This clonotype was counted many times. The V and J genes are TRBV2 and TRBJ2-1; D unresolved. Trimming stripped 4 bases from V and 8 bases from J, with 12 bases between. Germline V gene lookup returns CDR1 SNHLY and CDR2 FYNNEI. The CDR3 totals 13 residues. The CDR3 region is CASSAPFTDEQFF. The CDR3 nucleotides read TGTGCCAGCAGTGCGCCCTTTACGGATGAGCAGTTCTTC.

This clonotype was counted once. The gene calls are TRBV12-3 or TRBV12-4 and TRBJ2-1, with D possibly TRBD2 on 6 matching bases. This CDR3 contains 14 residues. V lost 3 bases and J lost 9, with 15 bases in between. The CDR3 protein is CASSFRGMEGEQFF. CDR3 DNA: TGTGCCAGCAGTTTTCGGGGGATGGAGGGTGAGCAGTTCTTC.

This sequence joins TRBV14 and TRBJ2-7, with 7 nucleotides matching TRBD1. J gave up 7 bases and V 3 bases, and 15 bases lay outside the gene matches. The CDR3 contains 16 residues. CDR1 is SGHDN, CDR2 FVKESK, per germline. The CDR3 bases are TGTGCCAGCAGCCAGCACCGGGACAGAACCTACAATGAGCAGTACTTC. This sequence encodes CASSQHRDRTYNEQYF.

This chain connects TRBV7-2 to TRBJ2-7, with D possibly being TRBD1 (6 bases). V dropped 6 bases and J dropped 4 bases, with 16 bases sitting between them. From germline, CDR1 is SGHTA and CDR2 FQGNSA. The CDR3 sequence is 14 residues long. In nucleotides, the CDR3 is TGTGCCAGCAGGGCCGGACAGAAAATGTACGAGCAGTACTTC. Its translation is CASRAGQKMYEQYF.

The chain employs TRBV28 and TRBJ1-2, with a weak D call TRBD1 (6 bases). Trimming pared 5 bases from V and 9 bases from J, leaving 19 bases between. CDR3 length equals 14 residues. Per the germline V gene, CDR1 is MDHEN and CDR2 is SYDVKM. The CDR3 region has the DNA TGTGCCAGCAGTATCCCACAGGGAAGGAGGAGCTACACCTTC. Translating gives CASSIPQGRRSYTF.

This clonotype was counted between two and nine times. The V call is TRBV7-2, the J call TRBJ2-7; 7 nucleotides agree with TRBD1. This CDR3 has 14 amino acids. Germline trimming cut 6 bases from V and 0 bases from J; bases unmatched to any gene: 5. CDR1 is SGHTA and CDR2 is FQGNSA in the germline V gene. The CDR3 reads CASRPGQNSYEQYF. CDR3 nucleotide sequence: TGTGCCAGCAGGCCGGGACAGAACTCCTACGAGCAGTACTTC.

The chain combines TRBV4-2 with TRBJ1-2; 7 nucleotides line up with TRBD1. The trim removed 4 bases at V and 2 bases at J, leaving 10 bases unmatched. From germline, CDR1 is LGHNA and CDR2 YNFKEQ. CDR3 length equals 16 residues. As DNA, the CDR3 is TGTGCCAGCAGCCTAAGCCCGGGACAGTGGAACTATGGCTACACCTTC. Protein product: CASSLSPGQWNYGYTF.

This clonotype was counted at least ten times. The chain employs TRBV29-1 and TRBJ1-1; D is perhaps TRBD1 (5 bases). This CDR3 has 12 residues. With 7 bases removed from V and 6 bases from J, the gap between germline ends came to 15 bases. CDR1 and CDR2 from the germline V gene are SQVTM and ANQGSEA. CDR3: CSGCWGGAEAFF. Written as DNA, the CDR3 is TGCAGCGGGTGCTGGGGCGGCGCTGAAGCTTTCTTT. The full variable domain, completed using reference TRBV29-1 and TRBJ1-1, is SAVISQKPSRDICQRGTSLTIQCQVDSQVTMMFWYRQQPGQSLTLIATANQGSEATYESGFVIDKFPISRPNLTFSTLTVSNMSPEDSSIYLCSGCWGGAEAFFGQGTRLTVV.

This clonotype showed up just a few times. This chain connects TRBV6-2 or TRBV6-3 to TRBJ2-7; no clear D gene. Germline lookup yields CDR1 MNHEY and CDR2 SVGEGT. This CDR3 region has 15 residues. The germline V and J ends were trimmed by 2 bases and 3 bases, with 14 bases remaining between them. CDR3 sequence reads: CASSYTWMKGYEQYF. The DNA of the CDR3 is TGTGCCAGCAGTTACACGTGGATGAAGGGCTACGAGCAGTACTTC.